This TCR beta chain was found in a study of CD8+ T cells in alopecia areata. Study summary: Patients took tofacitinib for 6 to 18 months, followed by 6 drug-free months.

In its sample, this clone was seen once. The same CDR3 also results from other DNA sequences found in this sample. Germline loops: CDR1 SQVTM, CDR2 ANQGSEA. This CDR3 comprises 11 residues. V lost 6 bases and J 2 bases, leaving 6 bases between the germline ends. cDNA reverse transcribed from extracted RNA served as the sequencing template. Generated by immunoSEQ multiplex PCR, the TCRdb table keeps only in-frame clones and is missing some. Among some 190,000 clones listed, around three fifths were seen once. Treatment: oral pan-JAK inhibitor, 5-10 mg twice daily. Peripheral blood, together with lesional scalp punch biopsies, was collected from alopecia areata patients.

This receptor was identified in a human donor with alopecia areata. The rearrangement joins TRBV29-1 to TRBJ2-3, with D maybe TRBD2 (6 bases). Sequences were derived from CD4+ T cells sorted from blood, sampled at week 24, from a patient treated with tofacitinib. The CDR3 DNA sequence: TGCAGCGTGGACTACACAGATACGCAGTATTTT. It translates to CSVDYTDTQYF.